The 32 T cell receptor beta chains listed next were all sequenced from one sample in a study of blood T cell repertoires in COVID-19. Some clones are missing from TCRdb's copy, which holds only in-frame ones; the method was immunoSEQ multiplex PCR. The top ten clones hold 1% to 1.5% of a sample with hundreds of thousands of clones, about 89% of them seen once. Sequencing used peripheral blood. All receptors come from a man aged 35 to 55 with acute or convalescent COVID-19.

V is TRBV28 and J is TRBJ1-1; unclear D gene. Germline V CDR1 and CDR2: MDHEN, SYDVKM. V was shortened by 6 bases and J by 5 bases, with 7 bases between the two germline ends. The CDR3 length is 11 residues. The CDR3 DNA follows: TGTGCCAGCAGAGCCCTAACTGAAGCTTTCTTT. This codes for CASRALTEAFF.

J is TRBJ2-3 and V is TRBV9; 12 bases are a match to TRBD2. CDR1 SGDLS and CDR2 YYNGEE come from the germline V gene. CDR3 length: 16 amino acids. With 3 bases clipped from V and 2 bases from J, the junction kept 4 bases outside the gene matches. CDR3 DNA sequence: TGTGCCAGCAGCGGGGGGACTAGCGGGCCCACAGATACGCAGTATTTT. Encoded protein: CASSGGTSGPTDTQYF.

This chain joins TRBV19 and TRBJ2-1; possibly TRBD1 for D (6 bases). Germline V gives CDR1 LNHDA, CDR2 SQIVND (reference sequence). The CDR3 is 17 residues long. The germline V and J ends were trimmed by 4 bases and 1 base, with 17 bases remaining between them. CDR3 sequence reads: CASSTVTPQGSYNEQFF. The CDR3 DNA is TGTGCCAGTAGTACCGTCACGCCCCAGGGGTCCTACAATGAGCAGTTCTTC.

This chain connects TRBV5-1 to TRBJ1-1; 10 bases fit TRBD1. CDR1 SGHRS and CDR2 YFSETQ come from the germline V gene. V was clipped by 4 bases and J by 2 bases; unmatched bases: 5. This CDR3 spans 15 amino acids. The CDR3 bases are TGCGCCAGCAGCGTGGGACAGGGGATAAACACTGAAGCTTTCTTT. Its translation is CASSVGQGINTEAFF.

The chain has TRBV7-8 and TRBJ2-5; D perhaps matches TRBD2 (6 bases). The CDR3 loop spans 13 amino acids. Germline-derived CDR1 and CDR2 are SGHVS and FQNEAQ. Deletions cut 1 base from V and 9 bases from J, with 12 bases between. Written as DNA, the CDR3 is TGTGCCAGCAGCTTAGATGCGGGGTTGGCCCAGTACTTC. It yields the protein CASSLDAGLAQYF.

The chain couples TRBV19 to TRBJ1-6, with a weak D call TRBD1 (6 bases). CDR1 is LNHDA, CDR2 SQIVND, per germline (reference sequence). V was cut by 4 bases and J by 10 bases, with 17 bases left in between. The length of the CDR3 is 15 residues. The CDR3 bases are TGTGCCAGTAGTACACAGCAGGGGATACGGTCACCCCTCCACTTT. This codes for CASSTQQGIRSPLHF.

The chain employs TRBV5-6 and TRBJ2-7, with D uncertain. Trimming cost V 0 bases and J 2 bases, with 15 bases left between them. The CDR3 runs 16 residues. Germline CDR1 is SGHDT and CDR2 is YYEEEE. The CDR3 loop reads CASSLALAGSTYEQYF. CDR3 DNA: TGTGCCAGCAGCTTGGCATTGGCAGGAAGTACCTACGAGCAGTACTTC. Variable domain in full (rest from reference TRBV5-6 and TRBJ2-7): DAGVTQSPTHLIKTRGQQVTLRCSPKSGHDTVSWYQQALGQGPQFIFQYYEEEERQRGNFPDRFSGHQFPNYSSELNVNALLLGDSALYLCASSLALAGSTYEQYFGPGTRLTVT.

The CDR3 DNA is TGTGCCATCAGGGGGGGATTAAATCAGCCCCAGCATTTT. This gives the protein CAIRGGLNQPQHF. J is TRBJ1-5 and V is TRBV10-3; D is perhaps TRBD1 (5 bases). Trimming pared 6 bases from V and 4 bases from J, leaving 10 bases between. The CDR3 spans 13 residues. From germline, CDR1 is ENHRY and CDR2 SYGVKD.

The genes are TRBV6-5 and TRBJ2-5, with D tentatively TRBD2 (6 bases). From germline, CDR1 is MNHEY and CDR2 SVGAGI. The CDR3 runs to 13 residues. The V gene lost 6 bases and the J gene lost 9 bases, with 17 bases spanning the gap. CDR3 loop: CASSSTSREAQYF. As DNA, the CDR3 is TGTGCCAGCAGCTCCACTAGCAGAGAAGCCCAGTACTTC.

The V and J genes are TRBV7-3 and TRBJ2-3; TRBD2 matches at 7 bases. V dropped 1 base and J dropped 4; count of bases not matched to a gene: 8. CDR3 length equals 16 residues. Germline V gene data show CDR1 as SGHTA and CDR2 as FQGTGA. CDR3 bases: TGTGCCAGCAGCTTAATCCCAGCGGGGCCGGCAGATACGCAGTATTTT. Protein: CASSLIPAGPADTQYF.

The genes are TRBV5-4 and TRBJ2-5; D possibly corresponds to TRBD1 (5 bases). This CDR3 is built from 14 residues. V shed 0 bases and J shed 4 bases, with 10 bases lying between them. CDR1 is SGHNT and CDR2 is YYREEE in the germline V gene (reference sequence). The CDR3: CASSLVQGTETQYF. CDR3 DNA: TGTGCCAGCAGCTTGGTTCAGGGAACAGAGACCCAGTACTTC. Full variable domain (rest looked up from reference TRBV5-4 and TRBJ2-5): ETGVTQSPTHLIKTRGQQVTLRCSSQSGHNTVSWYQQALGQGPQFIFQYYREEENGRGNFPPRFSGLQFPNYSSELNVNALELDDSALYLCASSLVQGTETQYFGPGTRLLVL.

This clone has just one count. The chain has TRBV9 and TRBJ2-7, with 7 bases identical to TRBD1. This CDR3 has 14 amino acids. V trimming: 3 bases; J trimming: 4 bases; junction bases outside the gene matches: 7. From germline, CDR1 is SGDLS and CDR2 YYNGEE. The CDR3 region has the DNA TGTGCCAGCAGCGGACAGGGTGGAAAGTACGAGCAGTACTTC. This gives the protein CASSGQGGKYEQYF.

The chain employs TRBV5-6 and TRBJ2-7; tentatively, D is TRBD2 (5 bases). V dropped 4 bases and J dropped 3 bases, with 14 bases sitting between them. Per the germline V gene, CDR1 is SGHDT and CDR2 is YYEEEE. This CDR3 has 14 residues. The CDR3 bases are TGTGCCAGCAGCGGGAGTGGGAGCCGCTACGAGCAGTACTTC. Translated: CASSGSGSRYEQYF.

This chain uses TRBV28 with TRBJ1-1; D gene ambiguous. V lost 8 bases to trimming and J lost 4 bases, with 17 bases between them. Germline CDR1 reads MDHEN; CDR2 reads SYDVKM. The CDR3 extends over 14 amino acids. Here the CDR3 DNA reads TGTGCCAGCGCACAGTCCCACCGGCGCACTGAAGCTTTCTTT. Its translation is CASAQSHRRTEAFF.

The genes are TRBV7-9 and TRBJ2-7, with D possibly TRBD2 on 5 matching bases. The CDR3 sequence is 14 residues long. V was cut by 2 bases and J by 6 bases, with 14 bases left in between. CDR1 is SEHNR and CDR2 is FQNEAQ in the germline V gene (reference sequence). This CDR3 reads CASSLSSRESEQYF. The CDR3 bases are TGTGCCAGCAGCTTATCGTCTAGGGAGTCCGAGCAGTACTTC.

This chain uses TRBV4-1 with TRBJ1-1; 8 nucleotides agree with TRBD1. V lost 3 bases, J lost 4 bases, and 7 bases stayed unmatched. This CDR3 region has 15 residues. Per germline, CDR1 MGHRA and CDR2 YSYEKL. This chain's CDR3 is CASSQNRGYGTEAFF. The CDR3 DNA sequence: TGCGCCAGCAGCCAGAACAGGGGGTATGGCACTGAAGCTTTCTTT.

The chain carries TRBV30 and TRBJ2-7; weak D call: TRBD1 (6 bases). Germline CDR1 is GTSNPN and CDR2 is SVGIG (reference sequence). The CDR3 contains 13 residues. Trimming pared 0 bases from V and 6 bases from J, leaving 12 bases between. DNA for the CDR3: TGTGCCTGGAGTGTAGGGCAGGGGTTCGAGCAGTACTTC. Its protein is CAWSVGQGFEQYF.

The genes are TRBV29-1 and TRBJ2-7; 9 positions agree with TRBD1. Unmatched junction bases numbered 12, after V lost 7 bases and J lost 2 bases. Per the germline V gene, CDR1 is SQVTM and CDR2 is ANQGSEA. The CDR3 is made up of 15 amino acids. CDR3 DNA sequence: TGCAGCGCTACTCTGGGACAGGGTCTTCCCTACGAGCAGTACTTC. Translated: CSATLGQGLPYEQYF.

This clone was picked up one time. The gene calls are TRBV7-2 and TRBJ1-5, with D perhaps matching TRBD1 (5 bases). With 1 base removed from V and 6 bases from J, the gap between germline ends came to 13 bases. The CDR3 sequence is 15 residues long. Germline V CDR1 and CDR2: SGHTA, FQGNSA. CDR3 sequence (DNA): TGTGCCAGCAGCTTAGTCGGAGGGGCAGGTCAGCCCCAGCATTTT. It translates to CASSLVGGAGQPQHF.

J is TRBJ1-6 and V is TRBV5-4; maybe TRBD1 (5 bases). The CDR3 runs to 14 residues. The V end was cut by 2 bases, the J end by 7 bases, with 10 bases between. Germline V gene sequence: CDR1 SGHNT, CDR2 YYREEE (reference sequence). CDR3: CASSFMGGNSPLHF. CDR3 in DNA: TGTGCCAGCAGCTTTATGGGGGGGAATTCACCCCTCCACTTT.

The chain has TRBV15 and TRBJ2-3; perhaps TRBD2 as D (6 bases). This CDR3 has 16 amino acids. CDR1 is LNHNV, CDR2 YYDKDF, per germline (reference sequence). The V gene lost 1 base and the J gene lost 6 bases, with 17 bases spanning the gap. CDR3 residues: CATSRGSAGPGDTQYF. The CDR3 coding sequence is TGTGCCACCAGCAGAGGCTCTGCGGGACCGGGTGATACGCAGTATTTT.

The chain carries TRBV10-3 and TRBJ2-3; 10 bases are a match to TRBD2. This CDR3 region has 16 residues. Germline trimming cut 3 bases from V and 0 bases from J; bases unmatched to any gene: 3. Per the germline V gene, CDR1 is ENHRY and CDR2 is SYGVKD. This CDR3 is CAISDRTSGSTDTQYF. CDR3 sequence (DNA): TGTGCCATCAGTGACCGGACTAGCGGTAGCACAGATACGCAGTATTTT.

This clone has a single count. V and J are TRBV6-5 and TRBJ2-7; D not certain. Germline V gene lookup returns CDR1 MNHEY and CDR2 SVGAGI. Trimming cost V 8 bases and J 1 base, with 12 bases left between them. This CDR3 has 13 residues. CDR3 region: CASQPDWSYEQYF. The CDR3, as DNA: TGTGCCAGCCAACCCGACTGGTCCTACGAGCAGTACTTC.

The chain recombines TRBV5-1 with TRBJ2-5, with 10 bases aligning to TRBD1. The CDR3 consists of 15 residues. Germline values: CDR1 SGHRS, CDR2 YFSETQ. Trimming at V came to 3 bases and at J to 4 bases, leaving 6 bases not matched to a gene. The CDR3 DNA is TGCGCCAGCAGCTCCGTATGGACAGGGGGAGAGACCCAGTACTTC. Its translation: CASSSVWTGGETQYF.

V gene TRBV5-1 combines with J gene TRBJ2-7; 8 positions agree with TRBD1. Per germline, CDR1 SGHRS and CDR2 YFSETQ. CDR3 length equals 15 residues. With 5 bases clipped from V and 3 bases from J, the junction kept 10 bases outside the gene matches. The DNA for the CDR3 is TGCGCCAGCAGTCCCCGGGACAGGAGTCTCTACGAGCAGTACTTC. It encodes CASSPRDRSLYEQYF.

The CDR3 protein is CASSLSSLTNEKLFF. DNA of the CDR3: TGTGCCAGCAGCCTCTCGAGCCTAACTAATGAAAAACTGTTTTTT. The chain links TRBV7-2 to TRBJ1-4; D uncertain. The CDR3 spans 15 residues. Between the trimmed V and J ends, which lost 5 bases and 1 base, there was a span of 11 bases. CDR1 and CDR2 from the germline V gene are SGHTA and FQGNSA.

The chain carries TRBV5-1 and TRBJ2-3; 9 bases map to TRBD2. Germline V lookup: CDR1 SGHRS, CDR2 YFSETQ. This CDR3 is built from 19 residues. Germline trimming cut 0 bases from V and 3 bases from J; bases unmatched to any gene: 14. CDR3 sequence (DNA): TGCGCCAGCAGCTTGGGAAATAGCGGGAGAGGATCTGTTACAGATACGCAGTATTTT. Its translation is CASSLGNSGRGSVTDTQYF.

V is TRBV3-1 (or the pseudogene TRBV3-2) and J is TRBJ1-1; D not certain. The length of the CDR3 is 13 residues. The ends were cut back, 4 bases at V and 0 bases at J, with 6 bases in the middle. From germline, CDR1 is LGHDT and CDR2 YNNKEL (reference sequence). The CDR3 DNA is TGTGCCAGCAGCCCCGCAGTGAACACTGAAGCTTTCTTT. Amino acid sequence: CASSPAVNTEAFF.

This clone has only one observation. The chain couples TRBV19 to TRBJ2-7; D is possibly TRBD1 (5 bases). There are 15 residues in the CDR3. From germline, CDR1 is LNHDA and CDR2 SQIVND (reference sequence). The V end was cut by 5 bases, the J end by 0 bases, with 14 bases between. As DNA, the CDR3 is TGTGCCAGTAGTTTGGCAGGGAAGAGCTCCTACGAGCAGTACTTC. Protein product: CASSLAGKSSYEQYF.

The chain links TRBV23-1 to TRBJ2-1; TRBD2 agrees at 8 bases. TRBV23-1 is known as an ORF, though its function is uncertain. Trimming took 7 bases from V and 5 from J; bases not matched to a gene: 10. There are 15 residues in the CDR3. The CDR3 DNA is TGCGCCAGCAAAGAGTTACTAGCGGTGAACAATGAGCAGTTCTTC. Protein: CASKELLAVNNEQFF.

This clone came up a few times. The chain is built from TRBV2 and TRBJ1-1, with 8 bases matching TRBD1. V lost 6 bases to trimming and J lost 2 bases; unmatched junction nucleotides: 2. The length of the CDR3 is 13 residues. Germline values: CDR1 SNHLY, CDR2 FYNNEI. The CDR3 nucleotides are TGTGCCAGCAGGGACAGGGTAAACACTGAAGCTTTCTTT. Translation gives CASRDRVNTEAFF.

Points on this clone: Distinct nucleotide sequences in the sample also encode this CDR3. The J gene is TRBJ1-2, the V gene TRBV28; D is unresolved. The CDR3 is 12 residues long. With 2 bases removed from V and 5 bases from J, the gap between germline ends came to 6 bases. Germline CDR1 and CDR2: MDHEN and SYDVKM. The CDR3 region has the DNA TGTGCCAGCAGTTTAACAAATTATGGCTACACCTTC. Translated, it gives CASSLTNYGYTF.